This TCR beta chain was retrieved from a study of blood T cell repertoires in COVID-19. Study at large: The United States, Italy and Spain provided the acute and convalescent COVID-19 samples. The analysed material was cDNA or gDNA that came from T cells, B-cell-depleted T cells, or PBMCs.

Original processing notes: Reference gene primer amplification yielded estimated nucleated cell counts. Sequenced by immunoSEQ multiplex PCR; TCRdb stores in-frame clones only, minus some. For V, J and clone size, that table is used; D and trimming come from the DNA. The sample has about 110,000 clones; roughly 85% are singletons. Trimming cost V 4 bases and J 5 bases; bases outside gene matches: 10. There are 15 residues in the CDR3. The V gene's germline CDR1 is SGHRS and CDR2 YFSETQ. This clonotype was sampled from a human donor in a cohort sampled during active COVID-19. Sequencing was done on a sample of peripheral blood. The chain joins TRBV5-1 to TRBJ2-3; 7 bases map to TRBD1. CDR3 coding DNA: TGCGCCAGCAGCCTGGGACAGCTCGTGGGAGATACGCAGTATTTT. Its translation is CASSLGQLVGDTQYF.